Described below is a single T cell receptor (beta chain) sequence and its context. Antigen specificity is unknown. These data belong to a study of PD-1 blockade in classical Hodgkin lymphoma. Study details: The patients were dosed with nivolumab 3 mg/kg, infused intravenously every 2 weeks. Whole-study findings and limits: Nivolumab initiation under 1 year post-ASCT meant exclusion. It was reported that newly diagnosed patients had less baseline TCR diversity than healthy donors. The study found complete responders had baseline diversity similar to newly diagnosed patients.

Every patient experienced relapse after autologous stem cell transplantation, and brentuximab vedotin exposure varied. V was pared by 2 bases and J by 0 bases, with 4 bases of the junction left unmatched. CDR1 SGHRS and CDR2 YFSETQ come from the germline V gene. The CDR3 is 15 residues long. Only in-frame clones appear in the TCRdb table, and some are missing; sequencing was by immunoSEQ multiplex PCR. Among about 21,000 clones listed, around 68% were seen once. V gene TRBV5-1 combines with J gene TRBJ2-7; 8 bases map to TRBD1. The sequencing here drew on peripheral blood mononuclear cells (PBMCs), taken at baseline. The TCR sequence derives from a human donor with classical Hodgkin lymphoma. The CDR3 protein is CASSFTGTGSYEQYF. The CDR3 DNA is TGCGCCAGCAGCTTTACCGGGACAGGCTCCTACGAGCAGTACTTC.